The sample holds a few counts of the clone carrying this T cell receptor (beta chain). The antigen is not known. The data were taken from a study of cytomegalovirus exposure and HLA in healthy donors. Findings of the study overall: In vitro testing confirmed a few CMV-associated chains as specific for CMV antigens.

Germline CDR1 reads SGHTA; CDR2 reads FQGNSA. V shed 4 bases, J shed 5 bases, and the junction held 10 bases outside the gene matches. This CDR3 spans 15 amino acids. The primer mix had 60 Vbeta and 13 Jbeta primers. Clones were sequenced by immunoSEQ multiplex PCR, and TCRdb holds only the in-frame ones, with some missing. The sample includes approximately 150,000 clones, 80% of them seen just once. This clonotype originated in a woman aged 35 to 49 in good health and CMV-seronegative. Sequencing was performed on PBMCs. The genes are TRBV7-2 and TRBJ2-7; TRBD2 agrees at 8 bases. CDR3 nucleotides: TGTGCCAGCAGCTCCTGGATCGGGAGGGTTAACGAGCAGTACTTC. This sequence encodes CASSSWIGRVNEQYF. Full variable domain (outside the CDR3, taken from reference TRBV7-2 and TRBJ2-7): GAGVSQSPSNKVTEKGKDVELRCDPISGHTALYWYRQSLGQGLEFLIYFQGNSAPDKSGLPSDRFSAERTGGSVSTLTIQRTQQEDSAVYLCASSSWIGRVNEQYFGPGTRLTVT.